The 8 T cell receptor beta chains below all came from one sample that was sequenced in a study of regulatory T cells in long-lasting Graves disease. Arm-PCR of CDR3 regions and iRepertoire HTBI primers were the basis on which TCR beta libraries were built. TCRdb re-analysed the multiplex PCR reads in MiXCR, keeping a single row per CDR3 protein. Among roughly 450,000 distinct CDR3 sequences listed, roughly a quarter were seen once. Regarding time point: persistent/refractory GD, antithyroid drugs over 5 years with positive TRAb. Researchers made the TCR library from RNA that was extracted from PBMCs. Sequenced material: peripheral blood mononuclear cells (PBMCs), taken when the disease was refractory, from a patient treated with antithyroid drugs. The receptors derive from a female donor with Graves disease.

The CDR3 is CASSMSRGTGKSSSYNSPLHF. The CDR3 DNA follows: TGTGCCAGTAGTATGTCCCGTGGGACAGGGAAATCGAGCTCCTATAATTCACCCCTCCACTTT. This chain links TRBV19 with TRBJ1-6, with 9 bases matching TRBD1. With V trimmed by 3 bases and J by 0 bases, 15 bases remained unmatched. Germline V gene lookup returns CDR1 LNHDA and CDR2 SQIVND (reference sequence). The CDR3 spans 21 residues.

J is TRBJ2-7 and V is TRBV25-1; D call uncertain. Germline V gene data show CDR1 as MGHDK and CDR2 as SYGVNS. The CDR3 runs 13 residues. V was shortened by 9 bases and J by 0 bases, with 12 bases between the two germline ends. The CDR3: CASLPQYSYEQYF. In nucleotides, the CDR3 is TGTGCCAGTCTCCCACAGTACTCCTACGAGCAGTACTTC.

The CDR3 loop is CASSFRTSGYNEQFF. In DNA form, the CDR3 reads TGTGCCAGCAGCTTCCGGACTAGCGGATACAATGAGCAGTTCTTC. The genes are TRBV7-6 and TRBJ2-1; TRBD2 agrees at 10 bases. The V gene's germline CDR1 is SGHVS and CDR2 FNYEAQ. The CDR3 sequence is 15 residues long. The V gene end was trimmed by 3 bases and the J gene end by 4 bases; junction bases not matched to a gene: 3.

This chain uses TRBV20-1 with TRBJ1-3; D is uncertain. V was shortened by 5 bases and J by 0 bases, with 11 bases between the two germline ends. From germline, CDR1 is DFQATT and CDR2 SNEGSKA (reference sequence). The CDR3 extends over 14 amino acids. The CDR3 region is CSAAFDNSGNTIYF. The CDR3 bases are TGCAGTGCTGCCTTTGATAACTCTGGAAACACCATATATTTT.

V is TRBV12-3 or TRBV12-4 and J is TRBJ1-5, with TRBD1 as a possible D gene (6 bases). The CDR3 contains 14 residues. V lost 8 bases and J lost 4, with 15 bases in between. The CDR3 sequence: CASSKTGLNQPQHF. CDR3 in DNA: TGTGCCAGCTCAAAAACAGGGTTGAATCAGCCCCAGCATTTT.

This clonotype was seen at least ten times. The chain uses TRBV6-2 or TRBV6-3 and TRBJ1-1, with D hard to call. CDR3 length equals 13 residues. V was shortened by 2 bases and J by 5 bases, with 9 bases between the two germline ends. The germline gives CDR1 MNHEY, CDR2 SVGEGT. In nucleotides, the CDR3 is TGTGCCAGCAGTTACGAAGGGAGGACTGAAGCTTTCTTT. Translating gives CASSYEGRTEAFF.

This chain joins TRBV7-9 and TRBJ2-5; TRBD2 matches at 8 bases. Germline loops: CDR1 SEHNR, CDR2 FQNEAQ (reference sequence). The CDR3 extends over 15 amino acids. Losses at the gene ends were 3 bases for V and 5 bases for J; bases not matched to a gene: 8. CDR3 in amino acids: CASSFMTTGGETQYF. In DNA form, the CDR3 reads TGTGCCAGCAGCTTTATGACTACGGGAGGGGAGACCCAGTACTTC.

This clonotype was detected many times. The chain recombines TRBV2 with TRBJ1-1; TRBD1 might be the D (5 bases). V lost 9 bases and J lost 0, with 17 bases in between. The CDR3 covers 15 residues. Per the germline V gene, CDR1 is SNHLY and CDR2 is FYNNEI. For the CDR3, the DNA is TGTGCCAGTCTGACCCACGGGGGGATGAACACTGAAGCTTTCTTT. Translating it yields CASLTHGGMNTEAFF.